This T cell receptor (beta chain) was sequenced for a study of T cell responses to AZD1222 COVID-19 vaccine. Broader study findings: The peak T cell response came first, and repertoires were sampled only after it. The donor cohort was predominantly white British with a female majority, and clonal diversity may have been underestimated. Recipients of AZD1222 seropositive at baseline numbered only 5 or 6.

Germline loops: CDR1 KGHSH, CDR2 LQKENI. The CDR3 sequence is 13 residues long. The V gene end was trimmed by 0 bases and the J gene end by 5 bases; junction bases not matched to a gene: 1. For this clone: Antigen: not known.

Repertoires were generated with immunoSEQ multiplex PCR, while TCRdb's copy carries only in-frame clones and drops some. The sample includes approximately 150,000 clones, approximately 90% of them seen just once. The sequencing here drew on peripheral blood, taken 28 days after the second AZD1222 dose. This receptor was taken from an adult who received the AZD1222 COVID-19 vaccine. The rearrangement joins TRBV18 to TRBJ2-7, with 7 bases lining up with TRBD1. The CDR3 sequence: CASSPPGQNEQYF. CDR3 DNA sequence: TGTGCCAGCTCACCACCGGGACAGAACGAGCAGTACTTC.